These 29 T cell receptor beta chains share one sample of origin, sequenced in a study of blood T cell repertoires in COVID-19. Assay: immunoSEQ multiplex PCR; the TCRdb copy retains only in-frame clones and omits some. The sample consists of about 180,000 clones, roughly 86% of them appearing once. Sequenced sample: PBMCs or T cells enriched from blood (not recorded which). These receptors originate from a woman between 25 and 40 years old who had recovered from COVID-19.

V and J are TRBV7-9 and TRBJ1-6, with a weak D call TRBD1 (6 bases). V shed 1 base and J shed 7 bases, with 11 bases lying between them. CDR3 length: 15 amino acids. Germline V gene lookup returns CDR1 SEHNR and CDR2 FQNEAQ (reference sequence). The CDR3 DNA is TGTGCCAGCAGCTTAGGGCAGGGGTCCAATTCACCCCTCCACTTT. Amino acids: CASSLGQGSNSPLHF.

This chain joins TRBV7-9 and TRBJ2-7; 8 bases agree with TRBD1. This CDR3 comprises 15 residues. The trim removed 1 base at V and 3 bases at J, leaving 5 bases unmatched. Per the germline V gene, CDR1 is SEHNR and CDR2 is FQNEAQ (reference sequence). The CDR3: CASSLGLDRGYEQYF. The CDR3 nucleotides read TGTGCCAGCAGCTTAGGATTAGACAGGGGCTACGAGCAGTACTTC.

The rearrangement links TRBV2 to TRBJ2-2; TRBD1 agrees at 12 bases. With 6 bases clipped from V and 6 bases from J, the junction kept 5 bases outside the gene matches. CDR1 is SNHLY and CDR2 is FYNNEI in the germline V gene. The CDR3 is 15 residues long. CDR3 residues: CASRGTGGMAGELFF. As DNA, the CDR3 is TGTGCCAGCAGAGGGACAGGGGGCATGGCCGGGGAGCTGTTTTTT.

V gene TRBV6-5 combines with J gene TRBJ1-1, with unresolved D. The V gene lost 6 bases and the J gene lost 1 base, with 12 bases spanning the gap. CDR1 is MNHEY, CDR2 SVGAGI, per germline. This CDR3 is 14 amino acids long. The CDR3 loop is CASRLGSANTEAFF. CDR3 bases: TGTGCCAGCAGGCTCGGGAGTGCGAACACTGAAGCTTTCTTT.

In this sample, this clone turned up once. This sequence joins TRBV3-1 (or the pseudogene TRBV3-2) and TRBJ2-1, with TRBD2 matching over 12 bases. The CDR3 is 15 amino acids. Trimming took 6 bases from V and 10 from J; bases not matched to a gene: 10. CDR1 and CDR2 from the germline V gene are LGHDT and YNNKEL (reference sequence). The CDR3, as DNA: TGTGCCAGCAGACGACTAGCGGGAGAGGTGGGCGAGCAGTTCTTC. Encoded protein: CASRRLAGEVGEQFF.

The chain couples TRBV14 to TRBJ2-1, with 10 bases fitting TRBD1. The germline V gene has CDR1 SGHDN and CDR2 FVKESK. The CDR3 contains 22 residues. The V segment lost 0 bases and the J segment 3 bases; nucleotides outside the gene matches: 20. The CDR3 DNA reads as TGTGCCAGCAGCCAAGACGGTTACTCAGAGACAGGGGGCAAAGAAGGCTACAATGAGCAGTTCTTC. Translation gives CASSQDGYSETGGKEGYNEQFF.

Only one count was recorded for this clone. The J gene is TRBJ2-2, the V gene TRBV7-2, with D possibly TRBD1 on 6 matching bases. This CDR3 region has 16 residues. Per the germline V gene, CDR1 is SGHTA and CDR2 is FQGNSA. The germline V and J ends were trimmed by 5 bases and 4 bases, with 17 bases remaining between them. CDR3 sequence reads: CASSRQADRRTGELFF. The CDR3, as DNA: TGTGCCAGCAGCCGTCAGGCCGACAGGCGCACCGGGGAGCTGTTTTTT.

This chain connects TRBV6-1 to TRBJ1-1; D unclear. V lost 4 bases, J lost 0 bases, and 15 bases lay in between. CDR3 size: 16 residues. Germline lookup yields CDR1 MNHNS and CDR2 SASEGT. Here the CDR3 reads CASSANIPIMNTEAFF. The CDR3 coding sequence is TGTGCCAGCAGTGCAAACATCCCGATTATGAACACTGAAGCTTTCTTT.

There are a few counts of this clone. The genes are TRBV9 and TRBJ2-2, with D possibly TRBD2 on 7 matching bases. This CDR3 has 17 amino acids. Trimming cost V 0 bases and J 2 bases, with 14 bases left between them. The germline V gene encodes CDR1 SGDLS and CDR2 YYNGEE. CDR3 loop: CASSVGGASGNTGELFF. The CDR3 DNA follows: TGTGCCAGCAGCGTAGGGGGGGCTAGCGGAAACACCGGGGAGCTGTTTTTT.

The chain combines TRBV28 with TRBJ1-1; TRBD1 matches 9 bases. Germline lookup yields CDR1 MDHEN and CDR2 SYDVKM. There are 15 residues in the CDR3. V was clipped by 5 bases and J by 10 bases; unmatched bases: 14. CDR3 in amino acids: CASSITTGTGIIAFF. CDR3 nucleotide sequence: TGTGCCAGCAGTATCACCACCGGGACAGGGATCATAGCTTTCTTT.

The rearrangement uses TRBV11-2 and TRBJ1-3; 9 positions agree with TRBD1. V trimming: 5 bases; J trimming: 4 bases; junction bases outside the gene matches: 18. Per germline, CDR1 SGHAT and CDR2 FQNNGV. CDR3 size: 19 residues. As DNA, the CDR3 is TGTGCCAGCAGCCCGCATCCTTACAAACAGGGGGCGTTGGGAAACACCATATATTTT. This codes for CASSPHPYKQGALGNTIYF. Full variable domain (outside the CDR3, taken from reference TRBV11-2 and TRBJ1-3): EAGVAQSPRYKIIEKRQSVAFWCNPISGHATLYWYQQILGQGPKLLIQFQNNGVVDDSQLPKDRFSAERLKGVDSTLKIQPAKLEDSAVYLCASSPHPYKQGALGNTIYFGEGSWLTVV.

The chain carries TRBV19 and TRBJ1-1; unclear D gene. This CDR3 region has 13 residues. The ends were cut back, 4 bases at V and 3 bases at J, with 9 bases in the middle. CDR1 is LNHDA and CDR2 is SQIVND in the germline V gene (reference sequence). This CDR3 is CASSTRRDTEAFF. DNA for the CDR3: TGTGCCAGTAGTACGCGACGGGACACTGAAGCTTTCTTT. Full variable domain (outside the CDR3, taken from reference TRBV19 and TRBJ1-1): DGGITQSPKYLFRKEGQNVTLSCEQNLNHDAMYWYRQDPGQGLRLIYYSQIVNDFQKGDIAEGYSVSREKKESFPLTVTSAQKNPTAFYLCASSTRRDTEAFFGQGTRLTVV.

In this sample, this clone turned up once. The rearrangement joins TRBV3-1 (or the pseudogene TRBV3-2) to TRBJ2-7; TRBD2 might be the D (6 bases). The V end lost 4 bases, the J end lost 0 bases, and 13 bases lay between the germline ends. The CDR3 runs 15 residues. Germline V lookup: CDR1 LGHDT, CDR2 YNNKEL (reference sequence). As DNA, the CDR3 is TGTGCCAGCAGCCCGGAGGGCGTCGGCTCCTACGAGCAGTACTTC. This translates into CASSPEGVGSYEQYF.

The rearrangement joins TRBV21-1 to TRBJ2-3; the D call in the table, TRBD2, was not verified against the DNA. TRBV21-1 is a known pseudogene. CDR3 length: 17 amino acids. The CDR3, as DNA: TGTGCCAGCAACCCAGCGGGAGCAGGGAACAGCACAGATACGCAGTATTTT. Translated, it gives CASNPAGAGNSTDTQYF.

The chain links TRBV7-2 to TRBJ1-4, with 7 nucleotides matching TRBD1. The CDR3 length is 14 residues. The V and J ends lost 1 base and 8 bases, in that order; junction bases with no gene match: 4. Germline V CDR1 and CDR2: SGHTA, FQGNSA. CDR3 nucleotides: TGTGCCAGCAGCTTAGTCGGGACAGACGAAAAACTGTTTTTT. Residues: CASSLVGTDEKLFF.

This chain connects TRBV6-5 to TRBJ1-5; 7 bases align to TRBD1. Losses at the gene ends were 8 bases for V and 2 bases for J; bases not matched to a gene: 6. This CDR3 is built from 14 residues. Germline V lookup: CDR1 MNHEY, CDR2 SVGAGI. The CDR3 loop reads CASGSDRGNQPQHF. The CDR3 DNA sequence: TGTGCCAGCGGGTCCGACAGGGGCAATCAGCCCCAGCATTTT.

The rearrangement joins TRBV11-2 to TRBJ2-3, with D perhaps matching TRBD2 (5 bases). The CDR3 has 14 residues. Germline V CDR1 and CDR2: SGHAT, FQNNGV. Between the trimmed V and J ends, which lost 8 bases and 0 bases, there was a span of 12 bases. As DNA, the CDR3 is TGTGCCAGCCAGGCGGAGGTTAGCACAGATACGCAGTATTTT. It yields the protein CASQAEVSTDTQYF.

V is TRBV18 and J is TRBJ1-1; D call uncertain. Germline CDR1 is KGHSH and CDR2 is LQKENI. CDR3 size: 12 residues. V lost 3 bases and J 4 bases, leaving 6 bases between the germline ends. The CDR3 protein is CASSPTTTEAFF. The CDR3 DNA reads TGTGCCAGCTCACCGACAACCACTGAAGCTTTCTTT.

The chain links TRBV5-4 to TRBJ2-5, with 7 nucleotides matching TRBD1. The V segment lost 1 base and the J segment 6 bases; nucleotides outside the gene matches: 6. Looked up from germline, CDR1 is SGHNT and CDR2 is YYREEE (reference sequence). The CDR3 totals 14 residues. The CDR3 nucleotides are TGTGCCAGCAGCTTGTCACAGGGGCGGCAGACCCAGTACTTC. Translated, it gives CASSLSQGRQTQYF. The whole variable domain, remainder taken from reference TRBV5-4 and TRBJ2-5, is ETGVTQSPTHLIKTRGQQVTLRCSSQSGHNTVSWYQQALGQGPQFIFQYYREEENGRGNFPPRFSGLQFPNYSSELNVNALELDDSALYLCASSLSQGRQTQYFGPGTRLLVL.

The CDR3 sequence is CASRPGQVLNYGYTF. DNA for the CDR3: TGTGCCAGCAGACCAGGACAGGTTCTTAACTATGGCTACACCTTC. V is TRBV28 and J is TRBJ1-2; 7 positions match TRBD1. Germline values: CDR1 MDHEN, CDR2 SYDVKM. V gave up 6 bases and J gave up 1 base; unmatched junction bases: 8. The CDR3 has 15 residues.

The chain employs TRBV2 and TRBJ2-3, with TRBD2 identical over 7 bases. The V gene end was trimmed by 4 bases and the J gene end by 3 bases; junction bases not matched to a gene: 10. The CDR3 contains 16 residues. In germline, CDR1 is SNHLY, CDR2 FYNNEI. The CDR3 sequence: CASSGNAGAITDTQYF. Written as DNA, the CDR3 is TGTGCCAGCAGTGGTAATGCGGGAGCCATAACAGATACGCAGTATTTT.

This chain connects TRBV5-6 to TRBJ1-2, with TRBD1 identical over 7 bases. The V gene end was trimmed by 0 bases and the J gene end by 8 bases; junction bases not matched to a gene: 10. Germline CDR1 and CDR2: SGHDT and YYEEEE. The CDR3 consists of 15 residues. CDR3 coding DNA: TGTGCCAGCAGCTTGGAAGAGGGGGCCCTGGGGGGCTACACCTTC. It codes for CASSLEEGALGGYTF.

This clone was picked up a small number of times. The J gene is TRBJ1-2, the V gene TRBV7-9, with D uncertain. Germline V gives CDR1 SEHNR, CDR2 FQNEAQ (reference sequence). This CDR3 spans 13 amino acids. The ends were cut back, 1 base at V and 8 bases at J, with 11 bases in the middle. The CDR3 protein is CASSLEWEGGYTF. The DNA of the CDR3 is TGTGCCAGCAGCTTAGAGTGGGAGGGCGGCTACACCTTC.

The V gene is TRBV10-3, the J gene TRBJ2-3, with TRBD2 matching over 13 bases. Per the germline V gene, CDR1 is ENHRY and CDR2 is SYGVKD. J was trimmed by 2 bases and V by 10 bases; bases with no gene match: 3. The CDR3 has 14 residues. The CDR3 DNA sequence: TGTGCCACAGGACTAGCGGGAGACACAGATACGCAGTATTTT. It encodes CATGLAGDTDTQYF.

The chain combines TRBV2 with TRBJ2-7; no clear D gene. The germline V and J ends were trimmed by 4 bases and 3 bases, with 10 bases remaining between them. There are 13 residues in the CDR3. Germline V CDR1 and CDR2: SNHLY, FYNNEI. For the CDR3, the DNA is TGTGCCAGCAGTGCGCAGGAAAGCTACGAGCAGTACTTC. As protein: CASSAQESYEQYF.

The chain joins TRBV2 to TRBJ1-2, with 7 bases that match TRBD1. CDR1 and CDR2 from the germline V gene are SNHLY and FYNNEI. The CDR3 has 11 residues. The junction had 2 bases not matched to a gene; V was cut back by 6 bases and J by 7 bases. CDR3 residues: CASRDRVGYTF. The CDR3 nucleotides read TGTGCCAGCAGAGACAGGGTTGGCTACACCTTC.

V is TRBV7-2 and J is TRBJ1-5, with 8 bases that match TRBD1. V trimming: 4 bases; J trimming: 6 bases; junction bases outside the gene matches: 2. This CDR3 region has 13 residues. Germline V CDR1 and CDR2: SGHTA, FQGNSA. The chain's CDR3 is CASSYRGTQPQHF. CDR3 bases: TGTGCCAGCAGCTACAGGGGGACTCAGCCCCAGCATTTT.

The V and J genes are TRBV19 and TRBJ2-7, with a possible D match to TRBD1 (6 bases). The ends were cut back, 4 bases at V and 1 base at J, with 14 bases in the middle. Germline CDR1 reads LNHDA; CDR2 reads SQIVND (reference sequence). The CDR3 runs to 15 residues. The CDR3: CASSTKRGQSYEQYF. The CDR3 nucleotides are TGTGCCAGTAGTACCAAGCGTGGACAGTCCTACGAGCAGTACTTC.

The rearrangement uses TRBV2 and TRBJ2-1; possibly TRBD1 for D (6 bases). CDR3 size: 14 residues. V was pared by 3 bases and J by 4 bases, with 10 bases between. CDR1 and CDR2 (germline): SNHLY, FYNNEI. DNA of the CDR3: TGTGCCAGCAGTGAGGGGGCGGATTACAATGAGCAGTTCTTC. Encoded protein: CASSEGADYNEQFF.